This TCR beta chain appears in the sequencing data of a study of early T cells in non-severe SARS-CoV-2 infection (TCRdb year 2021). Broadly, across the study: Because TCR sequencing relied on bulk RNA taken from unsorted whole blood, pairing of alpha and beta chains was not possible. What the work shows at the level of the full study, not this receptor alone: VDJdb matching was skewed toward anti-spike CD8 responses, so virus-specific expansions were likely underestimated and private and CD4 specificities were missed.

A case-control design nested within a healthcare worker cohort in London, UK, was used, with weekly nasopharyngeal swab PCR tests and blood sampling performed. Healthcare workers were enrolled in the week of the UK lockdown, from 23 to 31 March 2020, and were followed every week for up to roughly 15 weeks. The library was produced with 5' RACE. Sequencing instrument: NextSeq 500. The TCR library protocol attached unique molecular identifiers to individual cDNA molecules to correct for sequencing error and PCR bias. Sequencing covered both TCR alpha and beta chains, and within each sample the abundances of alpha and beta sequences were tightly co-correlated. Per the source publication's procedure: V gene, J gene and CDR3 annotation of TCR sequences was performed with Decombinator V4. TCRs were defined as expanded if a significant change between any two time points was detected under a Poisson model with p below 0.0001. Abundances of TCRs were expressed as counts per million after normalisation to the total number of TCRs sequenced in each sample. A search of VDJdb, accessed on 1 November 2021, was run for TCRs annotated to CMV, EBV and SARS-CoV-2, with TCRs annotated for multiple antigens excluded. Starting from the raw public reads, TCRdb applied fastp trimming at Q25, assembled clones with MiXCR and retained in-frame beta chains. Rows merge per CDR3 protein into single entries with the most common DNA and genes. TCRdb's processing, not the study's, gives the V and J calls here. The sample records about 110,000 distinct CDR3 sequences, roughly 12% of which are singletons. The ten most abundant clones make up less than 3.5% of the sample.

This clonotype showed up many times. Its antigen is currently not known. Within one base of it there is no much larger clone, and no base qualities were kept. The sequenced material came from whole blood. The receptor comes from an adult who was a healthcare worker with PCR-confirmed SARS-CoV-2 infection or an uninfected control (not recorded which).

The DNA sequence reads TGTGCCAGCAACCAACCCGGGGAGACCCAGTACTTC. Its protein is CASNQPGETQYF. The V and J genes are TRBV11-2 and TRBJ2-5, with the D gene not clear enough to name. V loses 7 bases of germline sequence and J loses 5 bases, and the interval between the two ends is 11 bases. The CDR3 spans 12 residues, from the cysteine through the phenylalanine. Only the CDR3 portion is preserved as DNA: 36 bases, with reading frame beginning at the first base. CDR1 and CDR2 are drawn from the germline V gene: SGHAT, FQNNGV.